Shown below are 8 T cell receptor beta chains from a single sample sequenced in a study of technical replicates of blood from a handful of donors. Clones were read by immunoSEQ multiplex PCR, and TCRdb kept only the in-frame ones, dropping some. The data contain about 70,000 clones, 85% to 95% of them singletons. Sequencing was carried out using T cells isolated from PBMCs. The receptors come from a human donor in good health.

This chain links TRBV9 with TRBJ1-3; D unclear. V was cut by 0 bases and J by 4 bases, with 14 bases left in between. The CDR3 has 16 amino acids. CDR1 is SGDLS and CDR2 is YYNGEE in the germline V gene. The CDR3 sequence is CASSVDPMGAGNTIYF. Here the CDR3 DNA reads TGTGCCAGCAGCGTAGACCCTATGGGCGCAGGAAACACCATATATTTT.

The table lists this clone with a count of one. The J gene is TRBJ2-1, the V gene TRBV7-9; 8 bases match TRBD2. V was clipped by 4 bases and J by 0 bases; unmatched bases: 14. Germline CDR1 is SEHNR and CDR2 is FQNEAQ (reference sequence). This CDR3 comprises 19 residues. CDR3 nucleotide sequence: TGTGCCAGCAGCTCCTTTAAAAATCTAGCGGGTAGCTCCTACAATGAGCAGTTCTTC. The encoded protein is CASSSFKNLAGSSYNEQFF.

V usage is TRBV6-5 and J usage is TRBJ2-5; TRBD1 aligns across 9 bases. The CDR3 is made up of 12 amino acids. The germline V gene encodes CDR1 MNHEY and CDR2 SVGAGI. The V and J ends lost 6 bases and 5 bases, in that order; junction bases with no gene match: 1. The CDR3 sequence is CASRGTGETQYF. As DNA, the CDR3 is TGTGCCAGCAGGGGGACAGGGGAGACCCAGTACTTC.

The genes are TRBV4-3 and TRBJ2-5; possible D gene TRBD2, 6 bases. CDR1 LGHNA and CDR2 YSLEER come from the germline V gene. The CDR3 totals 16 residues. V was cut by 1 base and J by 5 bases, with 17 bases left in between. The CDR3 is CASSQGLEGLRETQYF. DNA of the CDR3: TGCGCCAGCAGCCAAGGACTGGAGGGCCTTAGGGAGACCCAGTACTTC.

The rearrangement uses TRBV4-1 and TRBJ1-2; D unclear. This CDR3 is built from 15 residues. Germline CDR1 is MGHRA and CDR2 is YSYEKL. Trimming shortened V by 0 bases and J by 4 bases, and 12 bases separated the two germline ends. The DNA of the CDR3 is TGCGCCAGCAGCCAAGATTCCTACTCCTCCTATGGCTACACCTTC. Amino acids: CASSQDSYSSYGYTF.

This clone was counted once. V gene TRBV5-1 combines with J gene TRBJ2-1; TRBD1 agrees at 10 bases. Trimming cost V 2 bases and J 7 bases; bases outside gene matches: 6. Per germline, CDR1 SGHRS and CDR2 YFSETQ. The CDR3 length is 15 residues. Here the CDR3 DNA reads TGCGCCAGCAGCTTCCGACAGGGGGCGACGAATGAGCAGTTCTTC. Its translation is CASSFRQGATNEQFF.

The chain has TRBV19 and TRBJ1-2; no definite D call. The CDR3 has 13 residues. CDR1 LNHDA and CDR2 SQIVND come from the germline V gene (reference sequence). V was shortened by 5 bases and J by 4 bases, with 11 bases between the two germline ends. For the CDR3, the DNA is TGTGCCAGTAGTGAAACAAGTCTCTATGGCTACACCTTC. Amino acids: CASSETSLYGYTF.

The V call is TRBV6-1, the J call TRBJ1-1; the D gene is possibly TRBD1 (5 bases). This CDR3 is built from 13 residues. V dropped 4 bases and J dropped 4 bases, with 10 bases sitting between them. Germline lookup yields CDR1 MNHNS and CDR2 SASEGT. The CDR3 here is CASSVIGATEAFF. In DNA form, the CDR3 reads TGTGCCAGCAGTGTAATTGGGGCCACTGAAGCTTTCTTT.